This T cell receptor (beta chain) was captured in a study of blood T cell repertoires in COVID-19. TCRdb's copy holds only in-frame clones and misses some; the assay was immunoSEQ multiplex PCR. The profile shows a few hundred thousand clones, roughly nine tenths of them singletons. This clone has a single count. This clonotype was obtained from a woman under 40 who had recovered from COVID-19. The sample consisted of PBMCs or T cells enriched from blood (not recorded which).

CDR3 sequence reads: CASSYTGQGNSPLHF. The DNA for the CDR3 is TGTGCCAGCAGCTATACGGGACAGGGGAATTCACCCCTCCACTTT. The genes are TRBV4-2 and TRBJ1-6; 10 nucleotides agree with TRBD1. V dropped 5 bases and J dropped 7; count of bases not matched to a gene: 5. This CDR3 has 15 amino acids. The V gene's germline CDR1 is LGHNA and CDR2 YNFKEQ.